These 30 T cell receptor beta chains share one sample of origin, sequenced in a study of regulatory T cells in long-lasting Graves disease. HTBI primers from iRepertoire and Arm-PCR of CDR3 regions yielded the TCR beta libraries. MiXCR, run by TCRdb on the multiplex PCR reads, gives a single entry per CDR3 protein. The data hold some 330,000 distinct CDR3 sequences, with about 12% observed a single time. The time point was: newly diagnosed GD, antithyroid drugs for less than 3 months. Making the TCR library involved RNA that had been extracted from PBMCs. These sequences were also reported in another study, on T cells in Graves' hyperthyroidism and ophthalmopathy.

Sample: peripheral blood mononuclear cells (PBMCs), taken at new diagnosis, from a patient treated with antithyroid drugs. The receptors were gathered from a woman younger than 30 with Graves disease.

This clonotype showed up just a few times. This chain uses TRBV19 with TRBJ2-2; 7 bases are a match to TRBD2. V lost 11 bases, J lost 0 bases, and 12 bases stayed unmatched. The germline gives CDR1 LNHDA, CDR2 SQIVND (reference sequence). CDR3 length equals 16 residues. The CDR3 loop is CAGPTIAGSNTGELFF. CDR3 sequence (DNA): TGTGCCGGGCCGACCATAGCGGGTTCGAACACCGGGGAGCTGTTTTTT.

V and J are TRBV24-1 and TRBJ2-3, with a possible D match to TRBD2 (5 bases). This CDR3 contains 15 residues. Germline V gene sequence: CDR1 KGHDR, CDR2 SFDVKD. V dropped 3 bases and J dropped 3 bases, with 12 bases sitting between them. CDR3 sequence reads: CATSDPAGGTDTQYF. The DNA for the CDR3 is TGTGCCACCAGTGATCCGGCGGGTGGAACAGATACGCAGTATTTT.

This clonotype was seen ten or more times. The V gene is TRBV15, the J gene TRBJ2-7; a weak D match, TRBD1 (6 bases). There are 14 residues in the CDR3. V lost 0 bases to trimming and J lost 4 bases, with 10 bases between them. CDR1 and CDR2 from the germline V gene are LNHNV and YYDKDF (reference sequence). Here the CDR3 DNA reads TGTGCCACCAGCAGAGAGGGCAGGGGATACGAGCAGTACGTC. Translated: CATSREGRGYEQYV.

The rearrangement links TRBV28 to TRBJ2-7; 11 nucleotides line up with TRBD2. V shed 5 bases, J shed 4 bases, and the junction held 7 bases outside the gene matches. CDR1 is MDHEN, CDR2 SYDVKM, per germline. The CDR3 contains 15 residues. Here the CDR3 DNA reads TGTGCCAGCAGTCCGCCGGGACTAGCGGTATACGAGCAGTACTTC. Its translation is CASSPPGLAVYEQYF.

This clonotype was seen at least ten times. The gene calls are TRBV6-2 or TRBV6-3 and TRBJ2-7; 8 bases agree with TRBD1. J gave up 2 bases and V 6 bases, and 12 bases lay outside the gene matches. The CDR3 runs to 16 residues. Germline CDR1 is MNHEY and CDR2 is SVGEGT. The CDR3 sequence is CASSPHKDREPYEQYF. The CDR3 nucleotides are TGTGCCAGCAGCCCCCACAAGGACAGGGAGCCCTACGAGCAGTACTTC.

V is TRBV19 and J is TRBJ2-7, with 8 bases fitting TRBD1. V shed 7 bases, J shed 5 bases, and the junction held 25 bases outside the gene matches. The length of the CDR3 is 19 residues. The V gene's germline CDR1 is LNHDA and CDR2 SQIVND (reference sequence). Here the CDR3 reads CASTRFPGAGGRKANEQYV. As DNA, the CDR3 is TGTGCCAGTACCCGCTTCCCCGGGGCAGGGGGCAGGAAGGCGAACGAGCAGTACGTC.

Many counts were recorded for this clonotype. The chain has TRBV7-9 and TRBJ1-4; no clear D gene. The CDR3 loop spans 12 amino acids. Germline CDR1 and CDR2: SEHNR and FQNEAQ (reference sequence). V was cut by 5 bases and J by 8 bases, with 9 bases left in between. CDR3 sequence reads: CASSPGPEKLFF. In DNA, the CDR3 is TGTGCCAGCAGCCCTGGACCCGAAAAACTGTTTTTT.

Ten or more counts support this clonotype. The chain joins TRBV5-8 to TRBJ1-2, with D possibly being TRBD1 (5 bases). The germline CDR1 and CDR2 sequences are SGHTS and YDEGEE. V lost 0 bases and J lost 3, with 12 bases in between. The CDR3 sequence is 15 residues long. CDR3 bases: TGTGCCAGCAGCTTGGTAGGGACGATCTACTATGGCTACACCTTC. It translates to CASSLVGTIYYGYTF.

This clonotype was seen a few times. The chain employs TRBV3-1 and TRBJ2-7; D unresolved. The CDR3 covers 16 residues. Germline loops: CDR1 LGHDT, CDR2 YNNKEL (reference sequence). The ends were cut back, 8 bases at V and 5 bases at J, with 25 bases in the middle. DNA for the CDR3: TGTGCCAGCGCCATCAATCAAGGGCCCAAACGGGACGAGCAGTACGTC. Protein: CASAINQGPKRDEQYV.

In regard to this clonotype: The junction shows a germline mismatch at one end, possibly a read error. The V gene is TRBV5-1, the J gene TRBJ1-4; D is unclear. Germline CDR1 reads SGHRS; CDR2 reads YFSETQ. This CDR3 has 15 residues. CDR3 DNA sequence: TGTGCCAGCAGCAAGGGCGGGGAACCAATTGAAAAACTGTTTTTT. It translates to CASSKGGEPIEKLFF.

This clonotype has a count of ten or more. The CDR3 reads CSVGVTEAFF. The CDR3 bases are TGCAGCGTTGGCGTGACTGAAGCTTTCTTT. This rearrangement joins TRBV29-1 to TRBJ1-1; the D is unclear. Germline CDR1 and CDR2: SQVTM and ANQGSEA. The CDR3 has 10 amino acids. V lost 4 bases and J 5 bases, leaving 5 bases between the germline ends.

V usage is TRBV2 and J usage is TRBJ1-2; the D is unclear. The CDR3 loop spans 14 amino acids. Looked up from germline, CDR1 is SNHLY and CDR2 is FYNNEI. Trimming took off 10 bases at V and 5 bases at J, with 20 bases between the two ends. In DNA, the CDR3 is TGTGCCACCCGGGCAAACCTACGATTATATGGCTACACCTTC. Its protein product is CATRANLRLYGYTF.

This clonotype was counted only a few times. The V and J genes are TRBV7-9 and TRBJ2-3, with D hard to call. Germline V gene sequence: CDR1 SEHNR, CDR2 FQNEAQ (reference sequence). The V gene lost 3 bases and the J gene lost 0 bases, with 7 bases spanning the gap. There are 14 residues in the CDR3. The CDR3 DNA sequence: TGTGCCAGCAGCTTTACAGAGAGCACAGATACGCAGTATTTT. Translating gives CASSFTESTDTQYF. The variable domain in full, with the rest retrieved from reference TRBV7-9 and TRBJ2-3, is DTGVSQNPRHKITKRGQNVTFRCDPISEHNRLYWYRQTLGQGPEFLTYFQNEAQLEKSRLLSDRFSAERPKGSFSTLEIQRTEQGDSAMYLCASSFTESTDTQYFGPGTRLTVL.

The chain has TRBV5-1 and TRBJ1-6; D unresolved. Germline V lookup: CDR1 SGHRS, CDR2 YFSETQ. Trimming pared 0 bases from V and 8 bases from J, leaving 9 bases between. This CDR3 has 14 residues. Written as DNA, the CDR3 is TGCGCCAGCAGCTTGGGGCTCCTGGATTCACCCCTCCACTTT. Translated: CASSLGLLDSPLHF.

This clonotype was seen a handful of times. The CDR3 bases are TGCAGCGTTGAAGATACAGGGTACCATGAGCAGTTCTTC. It specifies CSVEDTGYHEQFF. The V gene is TRBV29-1, the J gene TRBJ2-1, with D maybe TRBD1 (6 bases). The CDR3 covers 13 residues. The V and J ends lost 0 bases and 8 bases respectively, with 11 bases between them. CDR1 SQVTM and CDR2 ANQGSEA come from the germline V gene.

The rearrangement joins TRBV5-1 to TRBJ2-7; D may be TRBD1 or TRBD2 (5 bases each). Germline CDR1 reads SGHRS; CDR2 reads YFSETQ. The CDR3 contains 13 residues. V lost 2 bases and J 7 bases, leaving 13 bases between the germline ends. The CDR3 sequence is CASSFKEAGEQYF. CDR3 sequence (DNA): TGCGCCAGCAGCTTCAAGGAGGCAGGGGAGCAGTACTTC.

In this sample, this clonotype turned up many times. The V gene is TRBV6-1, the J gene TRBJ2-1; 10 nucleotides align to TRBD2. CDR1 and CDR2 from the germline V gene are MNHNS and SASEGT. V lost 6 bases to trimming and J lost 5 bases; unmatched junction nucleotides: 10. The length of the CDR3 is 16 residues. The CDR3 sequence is CASSPIAGGNHNEQFF. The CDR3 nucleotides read TGTGCCAGCAGCCCGATAGCGGGAGGAAACCACAATGAGCAGTTCTTC.

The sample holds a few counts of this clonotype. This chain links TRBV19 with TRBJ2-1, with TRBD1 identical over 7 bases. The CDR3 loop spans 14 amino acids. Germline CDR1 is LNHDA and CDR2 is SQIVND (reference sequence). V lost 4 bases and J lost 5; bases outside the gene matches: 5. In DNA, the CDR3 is TGTGCCAGTAGTACAGGGGGTCTGGACAATGAGCAGTTCTTC. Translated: CASSTGGLDNEQFF. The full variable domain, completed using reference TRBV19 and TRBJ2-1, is DGGITQSPKYLFRKEGQNVTLSCEQNLNHDAMYWYRQDPGQGLRLIYYSQIVNDFQKGDIAEGYSVSREKKESFPLTVTSAQKNPTAFYLCASSTGGLDNEQFFGPGTRLTVL.

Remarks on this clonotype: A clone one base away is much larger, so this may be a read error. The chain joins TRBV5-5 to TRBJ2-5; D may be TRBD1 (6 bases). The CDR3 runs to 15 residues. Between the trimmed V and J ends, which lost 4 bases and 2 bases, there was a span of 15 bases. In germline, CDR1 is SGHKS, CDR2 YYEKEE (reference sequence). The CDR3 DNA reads TGTGCCAGCAGCGGACAGAGGGCTAATCAAGAGACCCAGTACTTC. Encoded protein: CASSGQRANQETQYF. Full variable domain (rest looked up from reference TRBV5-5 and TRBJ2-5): DAGVTQSPTHLIKTRGQQVTLRCSPISGHKSVSWYQQVLGQGPQFIFQYYEKEERGRGNFPDRFSARQFPNYSSELNVNALLLGDSALYLCASSGQRANQETQYFGPGTRLLVL.

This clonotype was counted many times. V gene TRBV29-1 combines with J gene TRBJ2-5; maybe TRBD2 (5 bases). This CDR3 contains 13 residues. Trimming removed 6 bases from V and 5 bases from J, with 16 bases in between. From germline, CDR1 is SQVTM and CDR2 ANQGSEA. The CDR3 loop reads CSVEAQFRETQYF. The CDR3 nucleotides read TGCAGCGTGGAGGCACAGTTCCGGGAGACCCAGTACTTC. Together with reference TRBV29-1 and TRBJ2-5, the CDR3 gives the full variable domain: SAVISQKPSRDICQRGTSLTIQCQVDSQVTMMFWYRQQPGQSLTLIATANQGSEATYESGFVIDKFPISRPNLTFSTLTVSNMSPEDSSIYLCSVEAQFRETQYFGPGTRLLVL.

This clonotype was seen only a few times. The CDR3 loop is CASSAGGTKFF. CDR3 nucleotide sequence: TGTGCCAGCAGCGCGGGCGGGACTAAGTTCTTC. This chain uses TRBV7-3 with TRBJ2-1, with TRBD2 matching over 7 bases. After removal of 5 bases from V and 14 bases from J, the junction contained 6 bases not matched to a gene. The CDR3 covers 11 residues. From germline, CDR1 is SGHTA and CDR2 FQGTGA.

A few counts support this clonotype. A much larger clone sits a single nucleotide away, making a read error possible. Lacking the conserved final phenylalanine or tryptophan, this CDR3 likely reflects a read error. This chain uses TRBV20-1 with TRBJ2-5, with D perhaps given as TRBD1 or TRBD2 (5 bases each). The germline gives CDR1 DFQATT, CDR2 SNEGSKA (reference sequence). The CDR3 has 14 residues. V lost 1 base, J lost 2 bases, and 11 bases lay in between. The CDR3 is CSARAWGPQETQYL. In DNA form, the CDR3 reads TGCAGTGCTAGAGCCTGGGGACCACAAGAGACCCAGTACCTC.

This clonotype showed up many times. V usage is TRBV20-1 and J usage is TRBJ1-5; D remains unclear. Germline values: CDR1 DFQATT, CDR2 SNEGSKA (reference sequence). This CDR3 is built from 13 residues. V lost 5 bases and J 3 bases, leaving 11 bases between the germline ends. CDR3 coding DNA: TGCAGTGCTTCCCCACGGATCAATCAGCCCCAGCATTTT. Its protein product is CSASPRINQPQHF.

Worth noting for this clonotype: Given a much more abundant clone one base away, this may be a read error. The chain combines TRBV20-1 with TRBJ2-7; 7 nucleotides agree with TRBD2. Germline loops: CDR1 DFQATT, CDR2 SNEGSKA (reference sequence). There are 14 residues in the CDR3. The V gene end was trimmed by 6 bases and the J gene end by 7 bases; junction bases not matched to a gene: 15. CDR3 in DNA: TGCAGTGCCTCCTTACAGCGGGACTACAATGAGCAGTACTTC. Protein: CSASLQRDYNEQYF.

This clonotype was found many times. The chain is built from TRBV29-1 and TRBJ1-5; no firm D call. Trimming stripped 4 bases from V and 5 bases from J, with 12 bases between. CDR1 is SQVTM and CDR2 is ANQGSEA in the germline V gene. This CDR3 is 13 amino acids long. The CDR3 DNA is TGCAGCGTTGCCGGTTATCCCGATCAGCCCCAGCATTTT. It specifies CSVAGYPDQPQHF.

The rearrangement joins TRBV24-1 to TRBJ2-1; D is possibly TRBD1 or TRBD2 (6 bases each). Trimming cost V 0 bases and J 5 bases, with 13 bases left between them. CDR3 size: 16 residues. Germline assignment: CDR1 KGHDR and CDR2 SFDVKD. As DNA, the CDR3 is TGTGCCACCAGTGATTTGGGGGGGCTACCCAACAATGAGCAGTTCTTC. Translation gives CATSDLGGLPNNEQFF.

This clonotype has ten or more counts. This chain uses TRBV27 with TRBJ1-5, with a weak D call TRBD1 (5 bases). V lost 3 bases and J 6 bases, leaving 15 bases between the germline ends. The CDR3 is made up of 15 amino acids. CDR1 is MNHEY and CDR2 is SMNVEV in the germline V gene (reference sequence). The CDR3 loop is CASSFLPLGGQPQHF. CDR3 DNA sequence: TGTGCCAGCAGTTTCCTCCCTCTGGGGGGTCAGCCCCAGCATTTT.

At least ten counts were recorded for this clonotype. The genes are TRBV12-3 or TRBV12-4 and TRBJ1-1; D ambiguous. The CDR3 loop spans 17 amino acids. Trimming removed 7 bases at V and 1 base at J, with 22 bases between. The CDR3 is CASTKTTFLFSNTEAFF. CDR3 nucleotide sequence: TGTGCCAGCACAAAAACCACCTTCCTATTCTCGAACACTGAAGCTTTCTTT.

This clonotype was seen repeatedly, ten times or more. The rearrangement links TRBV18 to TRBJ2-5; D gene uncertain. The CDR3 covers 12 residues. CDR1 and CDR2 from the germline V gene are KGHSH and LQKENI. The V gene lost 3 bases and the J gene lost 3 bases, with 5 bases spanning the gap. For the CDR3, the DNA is TGTGCCAGCTCACCGGCGGAAGAGACCCAGTACTTC. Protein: CASSPAEETQYF.

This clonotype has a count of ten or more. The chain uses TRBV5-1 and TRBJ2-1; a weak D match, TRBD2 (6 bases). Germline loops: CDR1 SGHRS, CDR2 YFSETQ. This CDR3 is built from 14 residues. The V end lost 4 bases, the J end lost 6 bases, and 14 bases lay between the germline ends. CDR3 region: CASSPGDWANEQFF. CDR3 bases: TGCGCCAGCAGCCCGGGGGACTGGGCCAATGAGCAGTTCTTC.